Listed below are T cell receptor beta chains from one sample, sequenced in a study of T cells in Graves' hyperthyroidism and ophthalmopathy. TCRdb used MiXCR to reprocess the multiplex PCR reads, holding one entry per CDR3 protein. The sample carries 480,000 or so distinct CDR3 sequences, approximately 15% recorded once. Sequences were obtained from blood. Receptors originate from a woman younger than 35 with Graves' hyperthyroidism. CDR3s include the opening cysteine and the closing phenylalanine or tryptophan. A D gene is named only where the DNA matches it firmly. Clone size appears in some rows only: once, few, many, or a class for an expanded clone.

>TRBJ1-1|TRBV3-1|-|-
TGTGCCAGCAGCCAGGAAGTTGGGGGTGGGCGAGCTTTCTTT
CASSQEVGGGRAFF
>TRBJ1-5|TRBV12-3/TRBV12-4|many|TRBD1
TGTGCCAGCAGCCCACGACCAGGGGGAAGCAATCAGCCCCAGCATTTT
CASSPRPGGSNQPQHF
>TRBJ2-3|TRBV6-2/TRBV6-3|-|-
TGTGCCAGCAGGCGCTGGGGGGATACGCAGTATTTT
CASRRWGDTQYF
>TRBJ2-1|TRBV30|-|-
TGTGCCTGGAGTTGGCGCGGGACGGATGAGCAGTTCTTC
CAWSWRGTDEQFF
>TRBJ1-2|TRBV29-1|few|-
TGCAGCGCCGCAAGGGGCGGGCCGGGCTATGGCTACACCTTC
CSAARGGPGYGYTF
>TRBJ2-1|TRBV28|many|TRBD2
TGTGCCAGCAGGACGACTAGCGCTTACAATGAGCAGTTCTTC
CASRTTSAYNEQFF
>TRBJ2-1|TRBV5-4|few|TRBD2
TGTGCCAGCAGCTTGGTGGTAGCGGGAGGAAGGTACAATGAGCAGTTCTTC
CASSLVVAGGRYNEQFF
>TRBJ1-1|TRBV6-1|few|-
TGTGCCAGCAGTGCCCCGGGCAGGGGAAACACTGAAGCTTTCTTT
CASSAPGRGNTEAFF
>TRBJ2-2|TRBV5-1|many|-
TGCGCCAGCAGCTCGGCTTCTAGCGTCTTCGCCGGGGAGCTGTTTTTT
CASSSASSVFAGELFF
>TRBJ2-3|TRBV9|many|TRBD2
TGTGCCAGCAGCCGGAACCCCCGGGTAGCGGGTAGCACAGATACGCAGTATTTT
CASSRNPRVAGSTDTQYF
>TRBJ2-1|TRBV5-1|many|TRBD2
TGCGCCAGCAGCTTGAGTAGCGGGAGTAACTTTGAGCAGTTCTTC
CASSLSSGSNFEQFF
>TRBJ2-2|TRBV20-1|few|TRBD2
TGCAGTGTCAGGGAGGGCCAAGGATTGGGGGAGCTGTTTTTT
CSVREGQGLGELFF
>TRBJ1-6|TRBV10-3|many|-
TGTGCCATCCGACAAGGCGGGGGGCCGAATTCACCCCTCCACTTT
CAIRQGGGPNSPLHF
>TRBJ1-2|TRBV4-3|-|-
TGCGCCAGCAGCCAAGAAATGGGGAACTATGGCTACACCTTC
CASSQEMGNYGYTF
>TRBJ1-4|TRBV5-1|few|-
TGCGCCAGCAGCAGGGGTCAATTCCAAACTAATGAAAAACTGTTTTTT
CASSRGQFQTNEKLFF
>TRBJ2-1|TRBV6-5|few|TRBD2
TGTGCCAGCAGTTACTCTGGACTAGCGGGCCGTAGCTCCTACAATGAGCAGTTCTTC
CASSYSGLAGRSSYNEQFF
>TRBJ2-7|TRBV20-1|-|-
TGCAGTGCCACAGGGGCAGCGGGTAACTACGAGCAGTACTTC
CSATGAAGNYEQYF
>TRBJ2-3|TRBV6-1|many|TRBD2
TGTGCCAGCTCTAGCGGGCCCGGCACAGATACGCAGTATTTT
CASSSGPGTDTQYF
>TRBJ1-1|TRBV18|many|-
TGTGCCAGCTCACCGACGGACAACAAAGCTTTCTTT
CASSPTDNKAFF
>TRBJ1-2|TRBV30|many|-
TGTGCCTGGAGTGTACGGCAGAACTATGGCTACACCTTC
CAWSVRQNYGYTF
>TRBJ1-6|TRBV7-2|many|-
TGTGCCAGCAGGCCCCGACTCTCCAAACCCCTCCACTTT
CASRPRLSKPLHF
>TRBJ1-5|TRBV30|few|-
TGTGCCTGGAGTACCGGCAGGGAGCAGCCCCAGCATTTT
CAWSTGREQPQHF
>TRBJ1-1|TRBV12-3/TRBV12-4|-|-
TGTGCCAGCAGTCTGTACACTGAAGCTTTCTTT
CASSLYTEAFF
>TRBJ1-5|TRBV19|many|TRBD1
TGTGCCACCTCGGACAGGCGCGATCAGCCCCAGCATTTT
CATSDRRDQPQHF